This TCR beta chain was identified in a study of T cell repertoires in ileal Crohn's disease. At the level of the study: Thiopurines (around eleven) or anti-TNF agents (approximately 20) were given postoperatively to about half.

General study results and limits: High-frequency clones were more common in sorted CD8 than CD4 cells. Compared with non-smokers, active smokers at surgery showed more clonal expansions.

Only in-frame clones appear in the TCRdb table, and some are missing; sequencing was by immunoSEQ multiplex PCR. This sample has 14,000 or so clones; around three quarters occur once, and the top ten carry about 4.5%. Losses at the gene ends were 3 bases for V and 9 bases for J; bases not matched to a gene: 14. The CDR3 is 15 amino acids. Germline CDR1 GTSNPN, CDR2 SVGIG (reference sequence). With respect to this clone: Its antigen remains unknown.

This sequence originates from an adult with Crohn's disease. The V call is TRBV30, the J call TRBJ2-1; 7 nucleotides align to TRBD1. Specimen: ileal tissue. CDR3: CAWSGEGTVFSEQFF. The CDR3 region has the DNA TGTGCCTGGAGCGGAGAAGGGACAGTTTTTAGTGAGCAGTTCTTC.